One sample yielded the 31 T cell receptor beta chains listed below, sequenced in a study of shared clonotypes between healthy human individuals. Assay used: immunoSEQ multiplex PCR; TCRdb lists only in-frame clones, some missing. The data contain about 2,500,000 clones, around nine tenths of them singletons. The sample taken for sequencing was naive CD4+ T cells sorted from blood. Subset in this sample: CD45RA+ positively selected. The receptor source for this set is a man between 18 and 35 years old in good health.

The chain recombines TRBV6-5 with TRBJ1-3; D ambiguous. Per germline, CDR1 MNHEY and CDR2 SVGAGI. The CDR3 runs 13 residues. Trimming shortened V by 0 bases and J by 4 bases, and 4 bases separated the two germline ends. For the CDR3, the DNA is TGTGCCAGCAGTTACTCCCAGGGAAACACCATATATTTT. Its translation: CASSYSQGNTIYF.

V usage is TRBV5-1 and J usage is TRBJ2-1; D unclear. Germline CDR1 is SGHRS and CDR2 is YFSETQ. Trimming cost V 4 bases and J 0 bases, with 11 bases left between them. This CDR3 has 15 residues. CDR3 loop: CASSPPAPSYNEQFF. The CDR3 DNA is TGCGCCAGCAGCCCCCCGGCACCCTCCTACAATGAGCAGTTCTTC.

Notes on this clone: The sample has other DNA sequences that encode this CDR3 too. The rearrangement uses TRBV20-1 and TRBJ2-3; D not resolved. The CDR3 length is 10 residues. V was clipped by 8 bases and J by 2 bases, with 5 bases between them. Germline CDR1 reads DFQATT; CDR2 reads SNEGSKA (reference sequence). This CDR3 reads CSPYTDTQYF. CDR3 DNA: TGCAGTCCCTACACAGATACGCAGTATTTT.

V usage is TRBV10-3 and J usage is TRBJ1-2; no clear D gene. The CDR3 is made up of 16 amino acids. Germline values: CDR1 ENHRY, CDR2 SYGVKD. The V and J ends lost 3 bases and 4 bases respectively, with 18 bases between them. DNA of the CDR3: TGTGCCATCAGTGACCCATCCGTGACCTCAGGCTATGGCTACACCTTC. Translation gives CAISDPSVTSGYGYTF.

This chain joins TRBV6-6 and TRBJ2-1; TRBD1 agrees at 7 bases. The CDR3 contains 16 residues. V was clipped by 6 bases and J by 2 bases; unmatched bases: 10. From germline, CDR1 is MNHNY and CDR2 SVGAGI (reference sequence). DNA of the CDR3: TGTGCCAGCAGACTCGGACAGGAGAAAACCTACAATGAGCAGTTCTTC. Its translation is CASRLGQEKTYNEQFF.

This clone was counted a single time. The CDR3 region has the DNA TGCGCCAGCAGCCCGCGGATACTGGCCTACGAGCAGTACTTC. It codes for CASSPRILAYEQYF. This chain joins TRBV5-1 and TRBJ2-7, with unresolved D. This CDR3 has 14 amino acids. The germline gives CDR1 SGHRS, CDR2 YFSETQ. V gave up 4 bases and J gave up 2 bases, with 13 bases separating them. Full variable domain (remainder filled in from reference TRBV5-1 and TRBJ2-7): KAGVTQTPRYLIKTRGQQVTLSCSPISGHRSVSWYQQTPGQGLQFLFEYFSETQRNKGNFPGRFSGRQFSNSRSEMNVSTLELGDSALYLCASSPRILAYEQYFGPGTRLTVT.

This chain links TRBV19 with TRBJ2-2; 10 bases match TRBD1. Germline V gene lookup returns CDR1 LNHDA and CDR2 SQIVND (reference sequence). The CDR3 runs 14 residues. J gave up 3 bases and V 8 bases, and 3 bases lay outside the gene matches. Here the CDR3 reads CASGTGAYTGELFF. The CDR3, as DNA: TGTGCCAGTGGGACAGGGGCGTACACCGGGGAGCTGTTTTTT.

The V gene is TRBV18, the J gene TRBJ1-4; no clear D. This CDR3 has 14 residues. The V end was cut by 6 bases, the J end by 1 base, with 9 bases between. Germline loops: CDR1 KGHSH, CDR2 LQKENI. The CDR3, as DNA: TGTGCCAGCTCCCTACGGGAAACTAATGAAAAACTGTTTTTT. Amino acid sequence: CASSLRETNEKLFF.

CDR3 sequence reads: CASSWGGINEKLFF. As DNA, the CDR3 is TGTGCCAGCAGTTGGGGGGGGATTAATGAAAAACTGTTTTTT. The rearrangement uses TRBV28 and TRBJ1-4; tentative D call: TRBD1 (5 bases). Germline V gene sequence: CDR1 MDHEN, CDR2 SYDVKM. Trimming stripped 4 bases from V and 4 bases from J, with 10 bases between. The CDR3 runs 14 residues.

CDR3 in DNA: TGCGCCAGCAGCCAAGACCGGCCCCCCGGGACAGGGGGAAACAATGAGCAGTTCTTC. It yields the protein CASSQDRPPGTGGNNEQFF. V and J are TRBV4-1 and TRBJ2-1; 11 bases align to TRBD1. CDR3 length equals 19 residues. The V gene's germline CDR1 is MGHRA and CDR2 YSYEKL. Unmatched junction bases numbered 12, after V lost 0 bases and J lost 5 bases.

This chain uses TRBV29-1 with TRBJ2-7; D is ambiguous. The CDR3 runs to 13 residues. Deletions cut 1 base from V and 5 bases from J, with 12 bases between. CDR1 SQVTM and CDR2 ANQGSEA come from the germline V gene. This CDR3 is CSVEVLTRNEQYF. In DNA form, the CDR3 reads TGCAGCGTTGAAGTACTTACGAGGAACGAGCAGTACTTC.

V and J are TRBV5-1 and TRBJ2-1, with 8 bases identical to TRBD1. The CDR3 contains 15 residues. Germline V gene sequence: CDR1 SGHRS, CDR2 YFSETQ. J was trimmed by 4 bases and V by 2 bases; bases with no gene match: 5. For the CDR3, the DNA is TGCGCCAGCAGCTTCGTTGACAGGGGTTACAATGAGCAGTTCTTC. Translated: CASSFVDRGYNEQFF.

The chain combines TRBV6-1 with TRBJ2-1; 7 positions match TRBD2. V was pared by 9 bases and J by 2 bases, with 10 bases of the junction left unmatched. The CDR3 has 15 residues. The germline CDR1 and CDR2 sequences are MNHNS and SASEGT. CDR3 DNA: TGTGCCAGTTTTCTGGGGGGGGTTGCCTACAATGAGCAGTTCTTC. This gives the protein CASFLGGVAYNEQFF.

This clone was seen a handful of times. CDR3 coding DNA: TGTGCCTGGAGTACGGGGTATCAGCCCCAGCATTTT. It is translated as CAWSTGYQPQHF. The J gene is TRBJ1-5, the V gene TRBV30, with no clear D. V was pared by 2 bases and J by 5 bases, with 7 bases between. Germline assignment: CDR1 GTSNPN and CDR2 SVGIG (reference sequence). CDR3 length: 12 residues.

The V call is TRBV7-2, the J call TRBJ2-2; D unresolved. Germline values: CDR1 SGHTA, CDR2 FQGNSA. Trimming stripped 4 bases from V and 4 bases from J, with 13 bases between. This CDR3 comprises 15 residues. As DNA, the CDR3 is TGTGCCAGCAGCTCGGGTGGGTTCGGCACCGGGGAGCTGTTTTTT. The encoded protein is CASSSGGFGTGELFF.

This clone came up once. This rearrangement joins TRBV27 to TRBJ2-7; the D gene is possibly TRBD1 (7 bases). V was pared by 4 bases and J by 2 bases, with 15 bases between. Germline loops: CDR1 MNHEY, CDR2 SMNVEV (reference sequence). The CDR3 is 15 residues long. The CDR3 nucleotides are TGTGCCAGCAGTTCCCCAGGAGGGGGCACCTACGAGCAGTACTTC. Amino acids: CASSSPGGGTYEQYF.

V and J are TRBV7-9 and TRBJ1-1; no clear D gene. V lost 1 base, J lost 5 bases, and 8 bases lay in between. The CDR3 extends over 13 amino acids. Germline V lookup: CDR1 SEHNR, CDR2 FQNEAQ (reference sequence). The CDR3 loop reads CASSLGVRTEAFF. CDR3 bases: TGTGCCAGCAGCTTAGGGGTCAGAACTGAAGCTTTCTTT.

The CDR3 bases are TGTGCCAGCAGGCCTAGCGGCACAGATACGCAGTATTTT. Its translation: CASRPSGTDTQYF. The chain combines TRBV7-2 with TRBJ2-3, with D possibly TRBD2 on 6 matching bases. Deletions cut 6 bases from V and 1 base from J, with 8 bases between. Germline CDR1 SGHTA, CDR2 FQGNSA. The CDR3 loop spans 13 amino acids.

This sequence joins TRBV28 and TRBJ1-3, with D possibly matching TRBD1 (6 bases). V was clipped by 8 bases and J by 0 bases, with 17 bases between them. Looked up from germline, CDR1 is MDHEN and CDR2 is SYDVKM. This CDR3 region has 16 residues. DNA for the CDR3: TGTGCCAGCGGTCATGGGGGGGGCAACTCTGGAAACACCATATATTTT. Amino acids: CASGHGGGNSGNTIYF.

As concerns this clone: The identical CDR3 is also encoded by other nucleotide sequences in the sample. The chain recombines TRBV2 with TRBJ2-7, with TRBD1 identical over 9 bases. Looked up from germline, CDR1 is SNHLY and CDR2 is FYNNEI. The CDR3 consists of 14 residues. The V segment lost 6 bases and the J segment 4 bases; nucleotides outside the gene matches: 7. CDR3 sequence reads: CASSPGTGRYEQYF. In DNA form, the CDR3 reads TGTGCCAGCAGCCCCGGGACAGGGAGGTACGAGCAGTACTTC.

V gene TRBV18 combines with J gene TRBJ1-4; D uncertain. Trimming removed 4 bases from V and 11 bases from J, with 17 bases in between. The CDR3 runs 14 residues. Germline V gene data show CDR1 as KGHSH and CDR2 as LQKENI. The CDR3 here is CASSLLSSVQKLFF. CDR3 bases: TGTGCCAGCTCACTACTTTCCTCCGTCCAGAAACTGTTTTTT. Drawing the rest from reference TRBV18 and TRBJ1-4, the complete variable domain is NAGVMQNPRHLVRRRGQEARLRCSPMKGHSHVYWYRQLPEEGLKFMVYLQKENIIDESGMPKERFSAEFPKEGPSILRIQQVVRGDSAAYFCASSLLSSVQKLFFGSGTQLSVL.

About this clone: Mismatch with germline at one junction end may stem from a read error. V and J are TRBV10-3 and TRBJ2-7; D may be TRBD1 (6 bases). This CDR3 has 14 amino acids. The V gene's germline CDR1 is ENHRY and CDR2 SYGVKD. The CDR3 DNA reads TGTGCCAGCAGTGCTGGACAGCTCTCCTACGAGCAGTACTTC. Its protein is CASSAGQLSYEQYF.

Worth noting for this clone: The same CDR3 can be traced to other DNA sequences in this sample. The chain employs TRBV5-1 and TRBJ2-3, with 7 bases lining up with TRBD1. V was pared by 2 bases and J by 3 bases, with 3 bases of the junction left unmatched. This CDR3 contains 14 residues. Germline V gene data show CDR1 as SGHRS and CDR2 as YFSETQ. CDR3 residues: CASSFGQDTDTQYF. The CDR3 DNA sequence: TGCGCCAGCAGCTTTGGACAGGATACAGATACGCAGTATTTT. Combining the CDR3 with reference TRBV5-1 and TRBJ2-3 gives the whole variable domain KAGVTQTPRYLIKTRGQQVTLSCSPISGHRSVSWYQQTPGQGLQFLFEYFSETQRNKGNFPGRFSGRQFSNSRSEMNVSTLELGDSALYLCASSFGQDTDTQYFGPGTRLTVL.

The sample holds a few counts of this clone. J is TRBJ1-1 and V is TRBV2; 9 nucleotides match TRBD1. The V and J ends lost 8 bases and 4 bases, in that order; junction bases with no gene match: 5. The CDR3 contains 13 residues. Germline V gives CDR1 SNHLY, CDR2 FYNNEI. The CDR3 is CASLRTGVTEAFF. In nucleotides, the CDR3 is TGTGCCAGCCTCCGGACAGGGGTCACTGAAGCTTTCTTT.

The chain carries TRBV30 and TRBJ1-5; a weak D match, TRBD1 (6 bases). Germline V gene lookup returns CDR1 GTSNPN and CDR2 SVGIG (reference sequence). This CDR3 spans 13 amino acids. V lost 2 bases and J lost 6, with 11 bases in between. CDR3 nucleotides: TGTGCCTGGAGTAGGGGGGGAATTCAGCCCCAGCATTTT. Residues: CAWSRGGIQPQHF.

This chain uses TRBV19 with TRBJ1-6; D not certain. Germline V gives CDR1 LNHDA, CDR2 SQIVND (reference sequence). Deletions cut 5 bases from V and 6 bases from J, with 14 bases between. The CDR3 consists of 15 residues. CDR3: CASSQGPEINSPLHF. CDR3 sequence (DNA): TGTGCCAGTAGTCAAGGGCCGGAGATTAATTCACCCCTCCACTTT.

The chain's CDR3 is CASSVGEGGNCFF. The CDR3, as DNA: TGTGCCAGCAGTGTCGGCGAGGGGGGCAACTGTTTTTTT. The chain has TRBV2 and TRBJ1-4, with a possible D match to TRBD1 (6 bases). This CDR3 comprises 13 residues. Germline assignment: CDR1 SNHLY and CDR2 FYNNEI. V was trimmed by 4 bases and J by 17 bases, leaving 20 bases between them.

CDR3 DNA: TGTGCCAGCTCACCAATGGCCGGGACCCCCTACGAGCAGTACTTC. This encodes CASSPMAGTPYEQYF. The chain links TRBV18 to TRBJ2-7, with D possibly being TRBD1 or TRBD2 (5 bases each). Deletions cut 2 bases from V and 2 bases from J, with 13 bases between. The length of the CDR3 is 15 residues. Germline V lookup: CDR1 KGHSH, CDR2 LQKENI.

This chain joins TRBV2 and TRBJ2-7; TRBD2 matches at 14 bases. Trimming cost V 7 bases and J 0 bases; bases outside gene matches: 5. Germline V lookup: CDR1 SNHLY, CDR2 FYNNEI. This CDR3 is 16 amino acids long. CDR3: CASTGLAGGNSYEQYF. The CDR3 bases are TGTGCCAGCACTGGACTAGCGGGGGGAAACTCCTACGAGCAGTACTTC.

This clone was found once. The identical CDR3 is also encoded by other nucleotide sequences in the sample. The chain carries TRBV11-2 and TRBJ1-1; a possible D gene is TRBD1 (5 bases). Looked up from germline, CDR1 is SGHAT and CDR2 is FQNNGV. V lost 1 base to trimming and J lost 4 bases, with 10 bases between them. The CDR3 consists of 14 residues. The CDR3 DNA sequence: TGTGCCAGCAGCTTAGGTGGGGGGAGCACTGAAGCTTTCTTT. As protein: CASSLGGGSTEAFF.

The genes are TRBV7-2 and TRBJ2-5; D is perhaps TRBD1 or TRBD2 (5 bases each). The CDR3 spans 12 residues. Trimming took off 5 bases at V and 7 bases at J, with 11 bases between the two ends. Germline V gives CDR1 SGHTA, CDR2 FQGNSA. This CDR3 reads CASSPVGGTQYF. In nucleotides, the CDR3 is TGTGCCAGCAGCCCGGTTGGGGGGACCCAGTACTTC.